Sequencing of this T cell receptor (beta chain) was carried out in a study of cytotoxic CD8 clonotypes in ibrutinib-treated CLL (dated by TCRdb to about 2021). Describing the broader study: The cohort included about 15 treatment-naive and roughly ten relapsed/refractory patients; around 18 were IGHV unmutated. Responses were partial in roughly 24 patients and complete in 2; after median about 68 months follow-up, 14 stayed in remission and around 12 progressed. Response samples were taken after a median of approximately eleven months on treatment, ranging from roughly 6 to 36 months. Samples averaged about 260,000 productive templates and more than 85,000 productive rearrangements. Of the approximately 87 participants in the trial, 26 had longitudinal samples available. Cryopreserved peripheral blood mononuclear cells were obtained prior to treatment, at the time of response, and at either disease progression or sustained remission. Patients were still on ibrutinib when every remission and progressive disease sample was collected. Overall study outcomes, separate from this receptor: Public clonotypes were found to be uncommon and were observed to contract or remain stable during treatment; the increase in clonality was shown to reflect expansion of private clonotypes at ibrutinib response. Baseline clonality was found to be higher than that of age-matched healthy donors and was strongly correlated with circulating CD8+ T-cell counts. Clonality increased at ibrutinib response, stayed stable in sustained remission, and fell back toward baseline at progression. Sustained-remission and progressing patients did not have matched sampling times, and lymph node repertoires were not examined.

This specimen's time point label, interpreted: 12 months on ibrutinib. Approximately 2 micrograms of genomic DNA were extracted from cryopreserved PBMCs for TCR beta library preparation. High-throughput TCR beta sequencing was performed on longitudinal blood samples from CLL patients receiving ibrutinib monotherapy. The patients took part in an open-label, single-center phase 2 trial of ibrutinib monotherapy. A MiSeq instrument was used for deep resolution sequencing, which targeted depths ranging from 1 in 1 million up to 1 in 200,000 T cells, with coverage averaging 10x for each clonotype. The immunoSEQ hsTCRB Kit was used to generate TCR beta libraries. Per the authors' processing: ImmunoSEQ Data Assistant and ImmunoSEQ Analyzer were used for data analysis, and V, D and J genes were assigned according to IMGT definitions. Clonality, which ranges from 0 to 1, was calculated as one minus the normalized Shannon entropy of productive rearrangement frequencies. Public clonotype analysis was restricted to overrepresented clonotypes comprising at least 0.05% of each patient's repertoire. Some 14 age-matched healthy donor repertoires from immuneACCESS served as clonality controls. TCRdb re-hosts the immuneACCESS table, in-frame sequences only. Its copies lack some clones; in the studies checked, an unresolved V gene accounts for under half of them, and the cause for the rest is not known. The DNA was the basis for D and trimming; V, J and clone size are from that table. Recorded for this sample are about 140,000 clones; around three quarters of them occurred a single time. The top ten clones comprise 28% of the sample.

Trimming costs V 2 bases and J 3 bases, and their ends lie 10 bases apart. The CDR3 sequence holds 14 residues, the cysteine and phenylalanine included. Solely the CDR3 DNA is kept, with 42 bases framed from the first base. From a lookup of the germline V gene, CDR1 and CDR2 are KGHSH and LQKENI. This clone was picked up one time. The antigen it binds to is not known. There are no base qualities to consult, and no much larger clone falls within one base. The sequence is built from TRBV18 and TRBJ2-5; the D segment cannot be called with confidence. The source was PBMCs, collected after 12 months of ibrutinib treatment. The origin of this receptor is a human donor with chronic lymphocytic leukemia. The bases read TGTGCCAGCTCACCAGTCGTGCAGGAAGAGACCCAGTACTTC. It translates to CASSPVVQEETQYF.